The 12 T cell receptor beta chains given below trace back to one sample, sequenced in a study of regulatory T cells in long-lasting Graves disease. Indicated time point: newly diagnosed GD, antithyroid drugs for less than 3 months. With RNA extracted from PBMCs as input, the TCR library was made. CDR3-region Arm-PCR and iRepertoire HTBI primers produced the TCR beta libraries. TCRdb redid the calling of the multiplex PCR reads with MiXCR, one entry per CDR3 protein. This sample has about 420,000 distinct CDR3 sequences, with approximately 16% found just once. These data were likewise used in another study, on T cells in Graves' hyperthyroidism and ophthalmopathy.

The sample in question was peripheral blood mononuclear cells (PBMCs), obtained at new diagnosis, from a patient treated with antithyroid drugs. Source of these receptors: a woman aged 18-29 years with Graves disease.

In this sample, this clonotype turned up a few times. This sequence joins TRBV6-5 and TRBJ2-6; the match to TRBD2 covers 11 bases. The germline gives CDR1 MNHEY, CDR2 SVGAGI. CDR3 length equals 20 residues. The V and J ends lost 2 bases and 0 bases, in that order; junction bases with no gene match: 9. The CDR3: CASSYLLGLAESSGANVLTF. Written as DNA, the CDR3 is TGTGCCAGCAGTTACCTACTGGGACTAGCGGAGAGCTCTGGGGCCAACGTCCTGACTTTC.

The V and J genes are TRBV19 and TRBJ2-1; 12 nucleotides match TRBD2. V trimming: 9 bases; J trimming: 1 base; junction bases outside the gene matches: 4. In germline, CDR1 is LNHDA, CDR2 SQIVND (reference sequence). The CDR3 is made up of 15 amino acids. As DNA, the CDR3 is TGTGCCAGCAGACTAGCGGGAGTATCCTACAATGAGCAGTTCTTC. As protein: CASRLAGVSYNEQFF.

This clonotype occurred many times. V and J are TRBV7-2 and TRBJ2-3; no clear D. The CDR3 totals 17 residues. V was cut by 1 base and J by 0 bases, with 14 bases left in between. Germline V gene data show CDR1 as SGHTA and CDR2 as FQGNSA. As DNA, the CDR3 is TGTGCCAGCAGCTTAGGGTTTCTGTCAGCCAGCACAGATACGCAGTATTTT. Translated: CASSLGFLSASTDTQYF.

V is TRBV9 and J is TRBJ2-1; tentatively, D is TRBD2 (6 bases). The CDR3 loop spans 17 amino acids. V shed 1 base and J shed 9 bases, with 23 bases lying between them. CDR1 is SGDLS and CDR2 is YYNGEE in the germline V gene. The CDR3 here is CASSVSPRLELAGEQFF. The CDR3 DNA reads as TGTGCCAGCAGCGTATCCCCGCGCCTGGAACTAGCCGGTGAGCAGTTCTTC.

This clonotype was seen at least ten times. The rearrangement joins TRBV20-1 to TRBJ2-3, with 10 bases aligning to TRBD2. This CDR3 comprises 15 residues. From germline, CDR1 is DFQATT and CDR2 SNEGSKA (reference sequence). V lost 6 bases and J lost 1; bases outside the gene matches: 7. The CDR3 nucleotides read TGCAGTGCCCGGGCCAGCGGGAGGGGCACAGATACGCAGTATTTT. It is translated as CSARASGRGTDTQYF.

This clonotype was found many times. This rearrangement joins TRBV28 to TRBJ2-4, with 9 bases that match TRBD1. Germline V CDR1 and CDR2: MDHEN, SYDVKM. The length of the CDR3 is 14 residues. J was trimmed by 9 bases and V by 7 bases; bases with no gene match: 10. CDR3: CASIRDRAAGIQYF. CDR3 coding DNA: TGTGCCAGCATACGGGACAGGGCAGCGGGCATTCAGTACTTC.

This clonotype was counted ten times or more. In DNA, the CDR3 is TGTGCCAGCAGCGCCCAAGAGACCCAGTACTTC. It encodes CASSAQETQYF. The genes are TRBV7-2 and TRBJ2-5; D call uncertain. The germline CDR1 and CDR2 sequences are SGHTA and FQGNSA. V gave up 5 bases and J gave up 1 base, with 2 bases separating them. There are 11 residues in the CDR3.

This clonotype was found a few times. This chain uses TRBV19 with TRBJ2-2; TRBD2 might be the D (5 bases). This CDR3 region has 15 residues. The V gene's germline CDR1 is LNHDA and CDR2 SQIVND (reference sequence). The V end lost 0 bases, the J end lost 3 bases, and 8 bases lay between the germline ends. The CDR3 loop is CASSIDSGYTGELFF. Here the CDR3 DNA reads TGTGCCAGTAGTATAGACAGCGGCTACACCGGGGAGCTGTTTTTT.

This clonotype was observed many times. The chain carries TRBV28 and TRBJ1-1, with 9 bases fitting TRBD1. Losses at the gene ends were 4 bases for V and 7 bases for J; bases not matched to a gene: 16. This CDR3 spans 17 amino acids. From germline, CDR1 is MDHEN and CDR2 SYDVKM. CDR3 nucleotides: TGTGCCAGCAGTTCACCCCGGGACAGGGCCCAGCTCATTGAAGCTTTCTTT. Amino acids: CASSSPRDRAQLIEAFF. Drawing the rest from reference TRBV28 and TRBJ1-1, the complete variable domain is DVKVTQSSRYLVKRTGEKVFLECVQDMDHENMFWYRQDPGLGLRLIYFSYDVKMKEKGDIPEGYSVSREKKERFSLILESASTNQTSMYLCASSSPRDRAQLIEAFFGQGTRLTVV.

The chain employs TRBV20-1 and TRBJ2-5; 11 bases agree with TRBD2. V was clipped by 4 bases and J by 2 bases; unmatched bases: 6. The germline CDR1 and CDR2 sequences are DFQATT and SNEGSKA (reference sequence). This CDR3 has 15 amino acids. The CDR3 loop reads CSANLAGGRQETQYF. DNA of the CDR3: TGCAGTGCTAATCTAGCGGGAGGCAGACAAGAGACCCAGTACTTC.

This clonotype was counted between two and nine times. This chain joins TRBV29-1 and TRBJ1-2; D remains ambiguous. Deletions cut 0 bases from V and 1 base from J, with 6 bases between. CDR1 and CDR2 (germline): SQVTM, ANQGSEA. The CDR3 extends over 13 amino acids. The CDR3 loop is CSVEDGNNYGYTF. CDR3 in DNA: TGCAGCGTTGAAGATGGGAATAACTATGGCTACACCTTC.

The chain employs TRBV9 and TRBJ2-2, with 9 bases fitting TRBD1. The ends lost 0 bases at V and 3 bases at J; junction bases unmatched: 3. The CDR3 runs to 16 residues. CDR1 and CDR2 (germline): SGDLS, YYNGEE. CDR3 region: CASSVDHRGHTGELFF. DNA for the CDR3: TGTGCCAGCAGCGTAGATCACAGGGGGCACACCGGGGAGCTGTTTTTT. The full variable domain, completed using reference TRBV9 and TRBJ2-2, is DSGVTQTPKHLITATGQRVTLRCSPRSGDLSVYWYQQSLDQGLQFLIQYYNGEERAKGNILERFSAQQFPDLHSELNLSSLELGDSALYFCASSVDHRGHTGELFFGEGSRLTVL.